This TCR beta chain was retrieved from a study of technical replicates of blood from several donors. The CDR3 contains 14 residues. CDR1 is MNHNS and CDR2 is SASEGT in the germline V gene. V was pared by 6 bases and J by 4 bases, with 2 bases of the junction left unmatched. The data were produced by immunoSEQ multiplex PCR, yet TCRdb's version contains in-frame clones alone and is incomplete. This table has about 70,000 clones, approximately 83% appearing once. The receptor was derived from a human donor in good health. Some clones in this sample may be carry-over from other donors' samples. The gene calls are TRBV6-1 and TRBJ2-3; the match to TRBD2 covers 12 bases. The sample taken for sequencing was PBMCs. The CDR3 here is CASRTSGSADTQYF. CDR3 nucleotides: TGTGCCAGCAGGACTAGCGGGAGTGCAGATACGCAGTATTTT.